This T cell receptor (beta chain) was observed in a study of shared clonotypes between healthy human individuals. Terminally differentiated effector memory CD45RA+ cells were left out of the naive CD8 fraction, which was CD45RO-negative and positively selected for CCR7. The protocol was immunoSEQ multiplex PCR, while the TCRdb copy is restricted to in-frame clones and leaves out a portion. Found here are about 1.9 million clones, approximately 92% of them singletons; the top ten hold under 2%. The CDR3 spans 14 residues. CDR1 is PRHDT and CDR2 is FYEKMQ in the germline V gene (reference sequence). Trimming removed 0 bases from V and 5 bases from J, with 10 bases in between.

This chain connects TRBV13 to TRBJ1-1, with D unresolved. The TCR originated in a man aged 18 to 30 in good health. Some clones in this sample may be carry-over from other donors' samples. Sequencing used naive CD8+ T cells from PBMCs. CDR3 residues: CASSLGARETEAFF. The CDR3 DNA is TGTGCCAGCAGCTTAGGGGCCCGGGAAACTGAAGCTTTCTTT.